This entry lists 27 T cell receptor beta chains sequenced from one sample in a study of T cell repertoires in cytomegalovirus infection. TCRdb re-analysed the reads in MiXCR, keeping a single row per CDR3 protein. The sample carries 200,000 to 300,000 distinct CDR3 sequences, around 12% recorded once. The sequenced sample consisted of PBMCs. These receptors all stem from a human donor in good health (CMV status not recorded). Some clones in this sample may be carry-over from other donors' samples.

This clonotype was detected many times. The CDR3 is CASSLSRDNEQFF. CDR3 DNA: TGTGCCAGCAGTTTATCCAGGGATAATGAGCAGTTCTTC. The V gene is TRBV28, the J gene TRBJ2-1; tentatively, D is TRBD1 (5 bases). The germline V gene encodes CDR1 MDHEN and CDR2 SYDVKM. This CDR3 has 13 residues. The germline V and J ends were trimmed by 1 base and 7 bases, with 8 bases remaining between them.

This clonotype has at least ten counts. CDR3 residues: CASSLQVARGAETQYF. CDR3 DNA: TGTGCCAGCAGCTTACAAGTGGCCAGGGGCGCAGAGACCCAGTACTTC. The chain is built from TRBV7-2 and TRBJ2-5; tentative D call: TRBD1 (6 bases). V dropped 2 bases and J dropped 4 bases, with 17 bases sitting between them. The CDR3 spans 16 residues. Per the germline V gene, CDR1 is SGHTA and CDR2 is FQGNSA.

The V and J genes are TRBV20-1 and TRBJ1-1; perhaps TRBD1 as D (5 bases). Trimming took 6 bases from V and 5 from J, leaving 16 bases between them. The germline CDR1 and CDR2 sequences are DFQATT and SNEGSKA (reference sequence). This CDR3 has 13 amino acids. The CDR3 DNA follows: TGCAGTGCAAAGGGGCTCCTGGGGACTGAAGCTTTCTTT. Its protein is CSAKGLLGTEAFF.

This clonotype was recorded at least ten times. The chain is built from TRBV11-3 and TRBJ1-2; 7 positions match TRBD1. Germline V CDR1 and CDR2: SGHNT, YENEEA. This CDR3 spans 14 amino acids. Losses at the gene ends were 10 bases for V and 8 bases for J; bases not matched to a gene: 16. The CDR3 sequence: CATASPDRALGYTF. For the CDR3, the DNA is TGTGCCACCGCTTCTCCAGACAGGGCCCTCGGCTACACCTTC.

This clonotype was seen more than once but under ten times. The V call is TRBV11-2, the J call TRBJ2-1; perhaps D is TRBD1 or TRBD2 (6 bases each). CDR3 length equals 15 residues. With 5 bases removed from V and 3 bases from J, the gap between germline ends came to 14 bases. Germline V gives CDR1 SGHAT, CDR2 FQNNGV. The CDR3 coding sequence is TGTGCCAGCAGCACCGGGGGCGGAAACTACAATGAGCAGTTCTTC. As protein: CASSTGGGNYNEQFF.

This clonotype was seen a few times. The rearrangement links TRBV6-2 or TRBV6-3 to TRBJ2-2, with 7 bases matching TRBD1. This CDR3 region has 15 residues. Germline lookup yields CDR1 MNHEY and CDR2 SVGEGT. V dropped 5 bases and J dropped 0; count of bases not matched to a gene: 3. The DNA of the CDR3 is TGTGCCAGCAGTAAGGACAGGACGAACACCGGGGAGCTGTTTTTT. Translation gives CASSKDRTNTGELFF.

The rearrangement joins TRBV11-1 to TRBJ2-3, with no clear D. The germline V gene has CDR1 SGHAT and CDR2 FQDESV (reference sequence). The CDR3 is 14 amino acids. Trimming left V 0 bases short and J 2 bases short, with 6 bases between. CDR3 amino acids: CASSLAPATDTQYF. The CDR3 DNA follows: TGTGCCAGCAGCTTAGCGCCGGCCACAGATACGCAGTATTTT.

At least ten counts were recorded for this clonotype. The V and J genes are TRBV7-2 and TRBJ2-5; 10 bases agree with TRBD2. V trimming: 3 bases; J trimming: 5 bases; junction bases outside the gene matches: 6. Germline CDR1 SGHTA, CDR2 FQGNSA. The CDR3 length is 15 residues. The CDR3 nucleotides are TGTGCCAGCAGCTTCGCCGGGACTAGCGTGGAGACCCAGTACTTC. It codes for CASSFAGTSVETQYF.

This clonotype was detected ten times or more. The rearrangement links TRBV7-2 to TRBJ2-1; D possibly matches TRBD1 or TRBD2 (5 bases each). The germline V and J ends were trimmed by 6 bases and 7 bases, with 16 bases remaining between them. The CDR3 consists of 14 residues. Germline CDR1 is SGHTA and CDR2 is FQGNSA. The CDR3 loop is CASRAGTPYNEQFF. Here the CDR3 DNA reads TGTGCCAGCAGGGCCGGGACGCCTTATAATGAGCAGTTCTTC. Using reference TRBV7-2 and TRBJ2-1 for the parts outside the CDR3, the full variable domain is GAGVSQSPSNKVTEKGKDVELRCDPISGHTALYWYRQSLGQGLEFLIYFQGNSAPDKSGLPSDRFSAERTGGSVSTLTIQRTQQEDSAVYLCASRAGTPYNEQFFGPGTRLTVL.

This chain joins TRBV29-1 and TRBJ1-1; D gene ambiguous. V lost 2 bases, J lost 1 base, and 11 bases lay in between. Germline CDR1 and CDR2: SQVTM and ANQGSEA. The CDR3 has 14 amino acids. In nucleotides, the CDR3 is TGCAGCGTTGAAAATCGGGCCGCGAACACTGAAGCTTTCTTT. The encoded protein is CSVENRAANTEAFF.

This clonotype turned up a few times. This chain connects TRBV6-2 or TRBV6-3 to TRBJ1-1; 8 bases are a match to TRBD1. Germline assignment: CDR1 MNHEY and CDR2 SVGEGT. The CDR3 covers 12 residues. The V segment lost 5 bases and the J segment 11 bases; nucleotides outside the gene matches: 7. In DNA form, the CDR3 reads TGTGCCAGCAGTCAACGATCAGGGGGCGCTTTCTTT. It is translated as CASSQRSGGAFF.

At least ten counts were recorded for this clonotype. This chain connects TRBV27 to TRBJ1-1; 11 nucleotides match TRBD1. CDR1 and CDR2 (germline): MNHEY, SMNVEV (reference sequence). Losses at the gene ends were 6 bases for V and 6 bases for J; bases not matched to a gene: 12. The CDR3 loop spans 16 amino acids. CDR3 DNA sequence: TGTGCCAGCAGCCTCTGGACAGGGGGCGCTTGGGCTGAAGCTTTCTTT. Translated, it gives CASSLWTGGAWAEAFF.

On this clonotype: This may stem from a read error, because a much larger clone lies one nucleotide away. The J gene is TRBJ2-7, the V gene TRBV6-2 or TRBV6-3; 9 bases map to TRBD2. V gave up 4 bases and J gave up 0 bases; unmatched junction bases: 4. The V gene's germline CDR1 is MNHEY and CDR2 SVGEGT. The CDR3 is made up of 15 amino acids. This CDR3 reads CASSLTSGCSYEQYF. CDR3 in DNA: TGTGCCAGCAGTTTGACTAGCGGATGCTCCTACGAGCAGTACTTC.

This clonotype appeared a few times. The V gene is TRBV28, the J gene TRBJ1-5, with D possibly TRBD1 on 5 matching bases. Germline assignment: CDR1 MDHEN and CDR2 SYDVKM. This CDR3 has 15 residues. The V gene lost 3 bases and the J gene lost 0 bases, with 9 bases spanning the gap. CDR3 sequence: CASSFQGRSNQPQHF. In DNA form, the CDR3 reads TGTGCCAGCAGTTTTCAGGGTCGTAGCAATCAGCCCCAGCATTTT.

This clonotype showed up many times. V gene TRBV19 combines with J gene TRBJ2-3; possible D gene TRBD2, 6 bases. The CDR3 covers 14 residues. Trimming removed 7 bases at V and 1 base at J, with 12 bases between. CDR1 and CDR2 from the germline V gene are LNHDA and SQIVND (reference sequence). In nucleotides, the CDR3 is TGTGCCAGTAATCCAGGAGGGGGCACAGATACGCAGTATTTT. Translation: CASNPGGGTDTQYF.

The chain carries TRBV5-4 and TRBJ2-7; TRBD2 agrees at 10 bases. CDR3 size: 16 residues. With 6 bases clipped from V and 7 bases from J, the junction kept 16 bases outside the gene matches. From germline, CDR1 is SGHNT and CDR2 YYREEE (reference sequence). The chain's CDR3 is CASTPRGAGGLGEQYF. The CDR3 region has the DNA TGTGCCAGCACCCCGAGAGGAGCGGGAGGGCTAGGGGAGCAGTACTTC.

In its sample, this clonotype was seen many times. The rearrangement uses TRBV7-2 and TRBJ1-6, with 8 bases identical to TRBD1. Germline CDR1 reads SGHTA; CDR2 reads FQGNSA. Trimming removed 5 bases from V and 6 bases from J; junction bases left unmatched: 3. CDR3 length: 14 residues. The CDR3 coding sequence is TGTGCCAGCAGCCGACAGGGGCCTAATTCACCCCTCCACTTT. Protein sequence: CASSRQGPNSPLHF.

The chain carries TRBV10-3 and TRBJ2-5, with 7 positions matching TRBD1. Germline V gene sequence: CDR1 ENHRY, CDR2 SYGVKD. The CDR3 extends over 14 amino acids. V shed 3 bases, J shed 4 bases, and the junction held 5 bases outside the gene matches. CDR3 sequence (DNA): TGTGCCATCAGTGATTCGAAGGGGGCAGAGACCCAGTACTTC. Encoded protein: CAISDSKGAETQYF.

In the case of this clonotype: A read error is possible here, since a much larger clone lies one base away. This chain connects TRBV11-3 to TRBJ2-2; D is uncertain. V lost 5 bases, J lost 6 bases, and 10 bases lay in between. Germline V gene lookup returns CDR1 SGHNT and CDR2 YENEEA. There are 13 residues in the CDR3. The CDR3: CASSPYRAGELFF. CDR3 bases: TGTGCCAGCAGCCCCTATCGGGCCGGGGAGCTGTTTTTT.

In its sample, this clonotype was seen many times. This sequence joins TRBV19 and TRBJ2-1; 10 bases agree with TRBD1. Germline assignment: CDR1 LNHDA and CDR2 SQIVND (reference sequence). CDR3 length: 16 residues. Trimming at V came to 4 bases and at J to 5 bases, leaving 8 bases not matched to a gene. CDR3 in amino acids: CASSTRDRGWDNEQFF. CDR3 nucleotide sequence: TGTGCCAGTAGTACAAGGGACAGGGGATGGGACAATGAGCAGTTCTTC.

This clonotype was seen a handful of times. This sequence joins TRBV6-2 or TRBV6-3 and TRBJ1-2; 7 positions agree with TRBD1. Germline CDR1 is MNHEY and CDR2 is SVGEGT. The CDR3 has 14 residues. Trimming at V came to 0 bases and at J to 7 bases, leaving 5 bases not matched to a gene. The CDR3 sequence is CASSYSNRDSGYTF. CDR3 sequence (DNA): TGTGCCAGCAGTTACTCGAACAGGGACAGTGGCTACACCTTC.

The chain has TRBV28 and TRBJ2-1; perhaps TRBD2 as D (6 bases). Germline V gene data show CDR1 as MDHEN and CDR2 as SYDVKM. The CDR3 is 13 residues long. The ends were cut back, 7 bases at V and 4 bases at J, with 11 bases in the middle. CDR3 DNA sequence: TGTGCCAGCAAGGGACTTTTTTACAATGAGCAGTTCTTC. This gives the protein CASKGLFYNEQFF.

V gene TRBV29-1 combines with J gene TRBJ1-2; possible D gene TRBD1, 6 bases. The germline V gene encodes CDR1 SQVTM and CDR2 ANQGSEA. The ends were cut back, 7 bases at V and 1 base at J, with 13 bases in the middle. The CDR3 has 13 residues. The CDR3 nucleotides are TGCAGCGCAGGGGACGGAAGTAACTATGGCTACACCTTC. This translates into CSAGDGSNYGYTF.

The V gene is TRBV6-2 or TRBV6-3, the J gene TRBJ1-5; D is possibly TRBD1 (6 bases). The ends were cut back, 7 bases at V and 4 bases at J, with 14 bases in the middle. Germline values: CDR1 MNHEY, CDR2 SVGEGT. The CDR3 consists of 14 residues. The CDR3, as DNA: TGTGCCAGCACCCTCCTAGGGGGTAATCAGCCCCAGCATTTT. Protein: CASTLLGGNQPQHF.

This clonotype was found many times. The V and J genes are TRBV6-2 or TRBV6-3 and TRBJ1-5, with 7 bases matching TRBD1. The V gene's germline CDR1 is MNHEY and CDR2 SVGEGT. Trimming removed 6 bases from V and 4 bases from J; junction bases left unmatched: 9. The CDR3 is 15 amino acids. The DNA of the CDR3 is TGTGCCAGCAGCCTCGGACAGGCGTCTAATCAGCCCCAGCATTTT. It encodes CASSLGQASNQPQHF.

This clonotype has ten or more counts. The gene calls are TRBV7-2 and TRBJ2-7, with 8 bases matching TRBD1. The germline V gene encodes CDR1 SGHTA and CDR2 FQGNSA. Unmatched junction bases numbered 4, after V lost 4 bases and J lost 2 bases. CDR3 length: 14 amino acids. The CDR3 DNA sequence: TGTGCCAGCAGCTCCCCGGACAGGGCCTACGAGCAGTACTTC. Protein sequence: CASSSPDRAYEQYF.

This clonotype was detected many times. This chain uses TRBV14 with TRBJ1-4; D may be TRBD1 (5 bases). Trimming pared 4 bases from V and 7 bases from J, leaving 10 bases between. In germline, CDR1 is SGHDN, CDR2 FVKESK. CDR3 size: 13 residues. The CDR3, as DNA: TGTGCCAGCAGCCGCGGGGGACGTGAAAAACTGTTTTTT. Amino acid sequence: CASSRGGREKLFF.